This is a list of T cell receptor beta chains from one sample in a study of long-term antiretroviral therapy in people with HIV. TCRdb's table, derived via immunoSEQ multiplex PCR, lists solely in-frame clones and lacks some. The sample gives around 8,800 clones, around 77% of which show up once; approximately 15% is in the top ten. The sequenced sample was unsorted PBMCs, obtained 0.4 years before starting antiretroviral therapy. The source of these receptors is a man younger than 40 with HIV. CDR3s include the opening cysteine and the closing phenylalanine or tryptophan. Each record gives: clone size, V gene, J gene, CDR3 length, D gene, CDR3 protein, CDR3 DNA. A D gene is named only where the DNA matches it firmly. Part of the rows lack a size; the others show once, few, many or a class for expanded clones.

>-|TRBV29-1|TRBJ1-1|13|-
CSVVVAPRTEAFF
TGCAGCGTTGTCGTCGCCCCGAGGACTGAAGCTTTCTTT
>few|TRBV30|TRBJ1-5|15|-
CAWSGAVNSNQPQHF
TGTGCCTGGAGCGGGGCAGTAAATAGCAATCAGCCCCAGCATTTT
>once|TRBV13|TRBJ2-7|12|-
CASSLGAQVQYF
TGTGCCAGCAGCTTAGGGGCCCAGGTACAGTACTTC
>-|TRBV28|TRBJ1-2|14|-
CASNGHQGFYGYTF
TGTGCCAGCAATGGGCATCAGGGGTTCTATGGCTACACCTTC
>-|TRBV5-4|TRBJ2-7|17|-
CASSLGRVWGGSSEQYF
TGTGCCAGCAGCTTGGGGCGGGTTTGGGGGGGCTCGAGCGAGCAGTACTTC
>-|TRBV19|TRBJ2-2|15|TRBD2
CASSTSGSYTGELFF
TGTGCCAGTAGTACTAGCGGGAGTTACACCGGGGAGCTGTTTTTT
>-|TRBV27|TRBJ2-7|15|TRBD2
CASSAPSGLSYEQYF
TGTGCCAGCAGTGCCCCTAGCGGGCTATCCTACGAGCAGTACTTC
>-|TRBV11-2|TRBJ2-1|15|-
CASSSQPGGLDEQFF
TGTGCCAGCAGCTCCCAGCCCGGGGGGCTCGATGAGCAGTTCTTC
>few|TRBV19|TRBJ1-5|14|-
CASGTAFSNQPQHF
TGTGCCAGTGGTACAGCGTTTAGCAATCAGCCCCAGCATTTT
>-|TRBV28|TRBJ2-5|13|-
CASRNQGYETQYF
TGTGCCAGCAGAAACCAGGGTTATGAGACCCAGTACTTC
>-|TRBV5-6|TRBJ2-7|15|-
CASSSRRGLSYEQYF
TGTGCCAGCAGCTCAAGGAGGGGGCTCTCCTACGAGCAGTACTTC
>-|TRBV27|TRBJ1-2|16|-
CASSPDGQGPLYGYTF
TGTGCCAGCAGTCCCGACGGGCAGGGCCCCCTCTATGGCTACACCTTC
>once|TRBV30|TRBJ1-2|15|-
CAWSVLRRQSYGYTF
TGTGCCTGGAGTGTCCTAAGAAGACAGAGCTATGGCTACACCTTC
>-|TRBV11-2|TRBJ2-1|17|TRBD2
CASSLDPGLAGVNEQFF
TGTGCCAGCAGCTTAGATCCCGGACTAGCGGGAGTCAATGAGCAGTTCTTC
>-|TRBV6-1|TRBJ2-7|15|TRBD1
CASSESGQGIYEQYF
TGTGCCAGCAGTGAATCGGGACAGGGTATCTACGAGCAGTACTTC
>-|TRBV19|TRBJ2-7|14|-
CASHAGFGSYEQYF
TGTGCCTCGCATGCGGGGTTTGGCTCCTACGAGCAGTACTTC
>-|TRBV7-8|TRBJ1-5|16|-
CASSPGRAAFGQPQHF
TGTGCCAGCAGCCCCGGCAGGGCGGCGTTCGGACAGCCCCAGCATTTT